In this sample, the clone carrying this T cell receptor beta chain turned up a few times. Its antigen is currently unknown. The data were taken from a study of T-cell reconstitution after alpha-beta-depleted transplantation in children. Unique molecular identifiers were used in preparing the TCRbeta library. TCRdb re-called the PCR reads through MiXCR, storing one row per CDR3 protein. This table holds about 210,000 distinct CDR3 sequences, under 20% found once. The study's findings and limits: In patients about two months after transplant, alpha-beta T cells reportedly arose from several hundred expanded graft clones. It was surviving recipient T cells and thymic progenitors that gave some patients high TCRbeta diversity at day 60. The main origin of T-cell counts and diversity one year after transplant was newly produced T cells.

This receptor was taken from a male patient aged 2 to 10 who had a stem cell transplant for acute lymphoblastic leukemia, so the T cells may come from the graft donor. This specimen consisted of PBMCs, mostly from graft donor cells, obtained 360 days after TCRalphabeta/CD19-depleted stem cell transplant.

The CDR3 nucleotides are TGTGCCAGCAGTTTACCCCGGTCTGCACCTCGACAGGGACTCCACGAGCAGTACTTC. This sequence encodes CASSLPRSAPRQGLHEQYF. The chain is built from TRBV12-3 or TRBV12-4 and TRBJ2-7; D might be TRBD1 (7 bases). This CDR3 is built from 19 residues. V lost 2 bases and J 5 bases, leaving 28 bases between the germline ends.